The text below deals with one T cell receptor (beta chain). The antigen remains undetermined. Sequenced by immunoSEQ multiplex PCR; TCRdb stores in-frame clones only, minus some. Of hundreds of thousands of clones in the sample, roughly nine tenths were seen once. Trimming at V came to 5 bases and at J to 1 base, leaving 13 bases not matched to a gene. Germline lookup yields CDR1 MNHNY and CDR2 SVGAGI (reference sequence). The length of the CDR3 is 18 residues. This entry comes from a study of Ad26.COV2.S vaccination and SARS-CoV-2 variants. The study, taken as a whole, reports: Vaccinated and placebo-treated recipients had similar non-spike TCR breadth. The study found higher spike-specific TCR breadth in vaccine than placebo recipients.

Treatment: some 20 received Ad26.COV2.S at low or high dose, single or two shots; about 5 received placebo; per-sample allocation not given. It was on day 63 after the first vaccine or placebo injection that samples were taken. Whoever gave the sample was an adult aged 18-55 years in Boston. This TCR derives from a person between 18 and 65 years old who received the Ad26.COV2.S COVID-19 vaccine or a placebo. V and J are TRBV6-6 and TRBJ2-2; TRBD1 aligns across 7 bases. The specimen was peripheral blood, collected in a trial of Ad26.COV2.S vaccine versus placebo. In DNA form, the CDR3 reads TGTGCCAGCAGTCCAAGGACAGGCGTCCTTATGAACACCGGGGAGCTGTTTTTT. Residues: CASSPRTGVLMNTGELFF.